The 20 T cell receptor beta chains below come from one sample, sequenced in a study of shared clonotypes between healthy human individuals. Profiled with immunoSEQ multiplex PCR; TCRdb holds only in-frame clones, not every one. The sample shows about 120,000 clones, around 65% of them seen only once. Input material: memory CD8+ T cells sorted from blood. Noted subset: CD45RO+ cells pooled with CCR7-negative TemRA cells. These receptors all stem from a woman between 25 and 40 years old in good health.

This chain joins TRBV11-2 and TRBJ2-3; possible D gene TRBD2, 6 bases. Germline CDR1 SGHAT, CDR2 FQNNGV. V gave up 1 base and J gave up 0 bases, with 11 bases separating them. The CDR3 contains 16 residues. Here the CDR3 DNA reads TGTGCCAGCAGCTTAGTTGGCGGGACTAGCACAGATACGCAGTATTTT. This encodes CASSLVGGTSTDTQYF. Full variable domain (outside the CDR3, taken from reference TRBV11-2 and TRBJ2-3): EAGVAQSPRYKIIEKRQSVAFWCNPISGHATLYWYQQILGQGPKLLIQFQNNGVVDDSQLPKDRFSAERLKGVDSTLKIQPAKLEDSAVYLCASSLVGGTSTDTQYFGPGTRLTVL.

The chain combines TRBV28 with TRBJ2-5; D is uncertain. V lost 4 bases to trimming and J lost 5 bases, with 20 bases between them. CDR3 length: 16 residues. Germline V gives CDR1 MDHEN, CDR2 SYDVKM. Here the CDR3 reads CASSSPLHYFEETQYF. The CDR3 region has the DNA TGTGCCAGCAGTTCCCCCCTTCACTACTTTGAGGAGACCCAGTACTTC. The entire variable domain, with the rest obtained from reference TRBV28 and TRBJ2-5, is as follows: DVKVTQSSRYLVKRTGEKVFLECVQDMDHENMFWYRQDPGLGLRLIYFSYDVKMKEKGDIPEGYSVSREKKERFSLILESASTNQTSMYLCASSSPLHYFEETQYFGPGTRLLVL.

This clone showed up just a few times. This chain connects TRBV10-3 to TRBJ2-1, with D perhaps matching TRBD1 (6 bases). The V and J ends lost 4 bases and 7 bases respectively, with 11 bases between them. The CDR3 consists of 13 residues. Germline V gives CDR1 ENHRY, CDR2 SYGVKD. The CDR3 region is CAISADRGNEQFF. The CDR3 DNA sequence: TGTGCCATCAGTGCGGACAGAGGGAATGAGCAGTTCTTC.

J is TRBJ2-7 and V is TRBV28; weak D call: TRBD1 (5 bases). Trimming shortened V by 3 bases and J by 4 bases, and 13 bases separated the two germline ends. This CDR3 is built from 14 residues. CDR1 MDHEN and CDR2 SYDVKM come from the germline V gene. The CDR3 coding sequence is TGTGCCAGCAGTTTGGGGCGTGGGGTATACGAGCAGTACTTC. This encodes CASSLGRGVYEQYF.

V usage is TRBV4-1 and J usage is TRBJ1-1, with unresolved D. The CDR3 contains 17 residues. Per germline, CDR1 MGHRA and CDR2 YSYEKL. Trimming took off 4 bases at V and 1 base at J, with 19 bases between the two ends. DNA for the CDR3: TGCGCCAGCAGCCCTAGTCGAGGAGGGTCAGGGAACACTGAAGCTTTCTTT. Translated: CASSPSRGGSGNTEAFF.

The chain carries TRBV5-1 and TRBJ2-7; TRBD2 aligns across 8 bases. J gave up 2 bases and V 0 bases, and 4 bases lay outside the gene matches. Germline V lookup: CDR1 SGHRS, CDR2 YFSETQ. CDR3 length: 15 residues. The chain's CDR3 is CASSLGAGETYEQYF. CDR3 nucleotides: TGCGCCAGCAGCTTGGGAGCGGGAGAAACCTACGAGCAGTACTTC.

CDR3 amino acids: CASRTRHQSYEQYF. CDR3 DNA sequence: TGTGCCAGCCGCACACGGCACCAATCCTACGAGCAGTACTTC. The chain is built from TRBV27 and TRBJ2-7; D not resolved. The germline gives CDR1 MNHEY, CDR2 SMNVEV (reference sequence). Deletions cut 8 bases from V and 1 base from J, with 15 bases between. This CDR3 is built from 14 residues.

The V call is TRBV9, the J call TRBJ2-7; D not resolved. In germline, CDR1 is SGDLS, CDR2 YYNGEE. The CDR3 is 13 residues long. V lost 4 bases and J 6 bases, leaving 14 bases between the germline ends. Here the CDR3 reads CASSTRLVSEQYF. DNA of the CDR3: TGTGCCAGCAGCACGCGACTCGTTAGCGAGCAGTACTTC.

This sequence joins TRBV6-5 and TRBJ2-1; no firm D call. In germline, CDR1 is MNHEY, CDR2 SVGAGI. The length of the CDR3 is 15 residues. V was pared by 2 bases and J by 0 bases, with 8 bases between. The CDR3: CASSYVWSSYNEQFF. The CDR3 coding sequence is TGTGCCAGCAGTTACGTCTGGAGCTCCTACAATGAGCAGTTCTTC.

The rearrangement joins TRBV11-2 to TRBJ1-2; tentative D call: TRBD1 (5 bases). Trimming removed 2 bases at V and 4 bases at J, with 8 bases between. Germline V CDR1 and CDR2: SGHAT, FQNNGV. The CDR3 runs to 13 residues. In DNA, the CDR3 is TGTGCCAGCAGCTTAACAGGATCCTATGGCTACACCTTC. Its translation is CASSLTGSYGYTF.

The sample holds one count of this clone. CDR3 in DNA: TGTGCCAGCAGTCACAGTAATGGGTATGGCTACACCTTC. Protein product: CASSHSNGYGYTF. The V gene is TRBV6-5, the J gene TRBJ1-2; D gene uncertain. CDR1 and CDR2 (germline): MNHEY, SVGAGI. V dropped 5 bases and J dropped 5 bases, with 12 bases sitting between them. The CDR3 runs to 13 residues.

The chain has TRBV6-4 and TRBJ2-3, with TRBD2 matching over 8 bases. The CDR3 sequence is 18 residues long. Germline CDR1 MRHNA, CDR2 SNTAGT. J was trimmed by 1 base and V by 0 bases; bases with no gene match: 9. The CDR3 nucleotides read TGTGCCAGCAGTGACTCGAGCCCCGGGGGGGGACGCACAGATACGCAGTATTTT. Its translation is CASSDSSPGGGRTDTQYF.

V and J are TRBV19 and TRBJ2-1; 8 bases agree with TRBD2. Germline V CDR1 and CDR2: LNHDA, SQIVND (reference sequence). V lost 9 bases to trimming and J lost 8 bases; unmatched junction nucleotides: 12. This CDR3 comprises 14 residues. The CDR3 coding sequence is TGTGCCAGCAAGGGTGGACTAGCTCTCGATGAGCAGTTCTTC. Its translation is CASKGGLALDEQFF.

The rearrangement uses TRBV5-1 and TRBJ2-1; D is undetermined. V lost 2 bases, J lost 3 bases, and 12 bases lay in between. This CDR3 spans 15 amino acids. Germline values: CDR1 SGHRS, CDR2 YFSETQ. For the CDR3, the DNA is TGCGCCAGCAGCTTAATCTATATGTTCTACAATGAGCAGTTCTTC. Protein product: CASSLIYMFYNEQFF.

The V call is TRBV28, the J call TRBJ2-1; TRBD2 matches at 10 bases. Germline V lookup: CDR1 MDHEN, CDR2 SYDVKM. The trim removed 4 bases at V and 0 bases at J, leaving 3 bases unmatched. This CDR3 has 16 residues. CDR3 DNA: TGTGCCAGCAGTTGGTCTAGCGGGGGCTCCTACAATGAGCAGTTCTTC. This encodes CASSWSSGGSYNEQFF.

V usage is TRBV11-2 and J usage is TRBJ2-7; maybe TRBD2 (5 bases). Germline V gene data show CDR1 as SGHAT and CDR2 as FQNNGV. The CDR3 runs 14 residues. V lost 3 bases and J 2 bases, leaving 11 bases between the germline ends. CDR3 coding DNA: TGTGCCAGCAGCTTTTTTCGGGATCCCTACGAGCAGTACTTC. Its translation: CASSFFRDPYEQYF.

This clone came up many times. The chain carries TRBV28 and TRBJ2-7; weak D call: TRBD2 (5 bases). Germline CDR1 and CDR2: MDHEN and SYDVKM. The CDR3 sequence is 15 residues long. Trimming pared 3 bases from V and 3 bases from J, leaving 15 bases between. CDR3 bases: TGTGCCAGCAGTTTTTCGAGGAGACTACTCTACGAGCAGTACTTC. This encodes CASSFSRRLLYEQYF.

V gene TRBV5-6 combines with J gene TRBJ1-5; D is unresolved. Between the trimmed V and J ends, which lost 0 bases and 1 base, there was a span of 8 bases. This CDR3 comprises 15 residues. Per the germline V gene, CDR1 is SGHDT and CDR2 is YYEEEE. The CDR3 region has the DNA TGTGCCAGCAGCTTGGGACTCGGCAGCAATCAGCCCCAGCATTTT. This encodes CASSLGLGSNQPQHF.

CDR3 DNA: TGTGCCAGCAGTGACCGAGGGACTAGCGGGGATACCGGGGAGCTGTTTTTT. Translated, it gives CASSDRGTSGDTGELFF. The chain links TRBV6-4 to TRBJ2-2, with 13 bases matching TRBD2. The length of the CDR3 is 17 residues. Germline V lookup: CDR1 MRHNA, CDR2 SNTAGT. The V and J ends lost 2 bases and 5 bases, in that order; junction bases with no gene match: 5.

There are a few counts of this clone. The chain has TRBV19 and TRBJ2-1; TRBD2 aligns across 10 bases. The CDR3 runs 16 residues. J was trimmed by 5 bases and V by 3 bases; bases with no gene match: 7. The germline CDR1 and CDR2 sequences are LNHDA and SQIVND (reference sequence). In DNA form, the CDR3 reads TGTGCCAGTAGTATCTTTCCTAGCGGGAGACACAATGAGCAGTTCTTC. Translated: CASSIFPSGRHNEQFF.